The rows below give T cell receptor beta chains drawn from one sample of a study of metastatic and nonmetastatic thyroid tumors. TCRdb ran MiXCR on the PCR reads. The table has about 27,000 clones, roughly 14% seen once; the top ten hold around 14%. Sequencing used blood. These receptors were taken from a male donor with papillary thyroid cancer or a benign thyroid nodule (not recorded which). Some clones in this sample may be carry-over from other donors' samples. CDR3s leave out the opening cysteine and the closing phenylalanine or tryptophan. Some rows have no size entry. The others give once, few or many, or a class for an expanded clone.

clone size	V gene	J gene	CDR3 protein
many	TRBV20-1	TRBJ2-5	SAFEETQY
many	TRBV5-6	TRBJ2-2	ASSFSGTGNTGELF
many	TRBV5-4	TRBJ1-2	ASGQGQGIVDGYT
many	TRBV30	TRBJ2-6	AWSEGGANVLT
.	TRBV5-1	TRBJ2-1	ASGLGFSYNEQF
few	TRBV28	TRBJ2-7	ASSSPGTIHCEQY
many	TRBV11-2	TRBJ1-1	ASSFDRGEAF
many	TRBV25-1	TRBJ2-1	ASSAGQGPYNEQF
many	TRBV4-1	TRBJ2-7	ASSQDPGWVYEQY
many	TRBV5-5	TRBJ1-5	ASSLKATLRNQPQH
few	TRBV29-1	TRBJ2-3	SVSTDTQY
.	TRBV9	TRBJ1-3	SSRVVGSSGKTIY
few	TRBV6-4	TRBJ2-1	ASSSFANEQF
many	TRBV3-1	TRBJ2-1	ASSQDYGISYNEQF
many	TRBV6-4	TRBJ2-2	ASSDSYTGGLTGELF
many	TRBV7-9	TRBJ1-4	ASSPTDDNEKLF
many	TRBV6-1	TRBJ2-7	ASSTSGLPYEQY
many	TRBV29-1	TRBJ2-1	SVQGGRGISSYNEQF
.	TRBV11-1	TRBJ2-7	ASSSSRASYEQY
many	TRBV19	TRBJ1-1	ASSISRHTEAF
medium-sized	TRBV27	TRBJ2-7	ASSLSLGTDYEQY
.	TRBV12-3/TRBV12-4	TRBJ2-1	ASSFWLVYYNEQF
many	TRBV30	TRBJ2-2	AWQGRANTGELF
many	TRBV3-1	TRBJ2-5	ASSQDVRRGSRETQY
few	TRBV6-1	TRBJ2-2	VSQGSSNTGELF
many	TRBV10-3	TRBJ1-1	AISELGGGTEAF
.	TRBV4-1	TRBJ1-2	ASSQGPIGTAAEGYT
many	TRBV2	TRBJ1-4	ASCRTGGNEKLF
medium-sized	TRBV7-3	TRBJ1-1	ASSGSGPTEAF
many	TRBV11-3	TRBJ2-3	ASSPRDNTDTQY
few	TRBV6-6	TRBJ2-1	ASSRTGGNDEQF
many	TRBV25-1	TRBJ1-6	ASSERQGNGSPLH
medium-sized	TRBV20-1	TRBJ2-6	SASGYSGANVLT
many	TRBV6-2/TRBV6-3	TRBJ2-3	ASSRVFPTADTQY
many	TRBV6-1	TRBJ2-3	ASSRGGGGADTQY
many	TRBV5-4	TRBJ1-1	ASSFEGQGNTEAF
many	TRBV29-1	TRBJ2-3	SVEDLGDTQY
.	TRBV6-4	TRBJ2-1	ASSDGLAGGNEQF
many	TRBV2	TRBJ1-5	ASGGLQPQH
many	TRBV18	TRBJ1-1	ASSPYFETGGITEAF
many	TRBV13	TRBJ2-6	ASSFLRLSGSGANVLT
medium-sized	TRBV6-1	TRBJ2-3	ASSEFSADRVTDTQY
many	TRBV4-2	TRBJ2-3	ASSPLAGGATDTQY
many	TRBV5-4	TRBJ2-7	ASSPKGLGIHEQY
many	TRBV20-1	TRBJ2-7	SAAQGQAIYEQY
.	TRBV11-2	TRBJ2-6	AISPFLPQYRTGANVLT
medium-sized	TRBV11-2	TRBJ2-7	ASSQPGQSYEQY
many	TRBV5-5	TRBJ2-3	ASSLDGGATDTQY